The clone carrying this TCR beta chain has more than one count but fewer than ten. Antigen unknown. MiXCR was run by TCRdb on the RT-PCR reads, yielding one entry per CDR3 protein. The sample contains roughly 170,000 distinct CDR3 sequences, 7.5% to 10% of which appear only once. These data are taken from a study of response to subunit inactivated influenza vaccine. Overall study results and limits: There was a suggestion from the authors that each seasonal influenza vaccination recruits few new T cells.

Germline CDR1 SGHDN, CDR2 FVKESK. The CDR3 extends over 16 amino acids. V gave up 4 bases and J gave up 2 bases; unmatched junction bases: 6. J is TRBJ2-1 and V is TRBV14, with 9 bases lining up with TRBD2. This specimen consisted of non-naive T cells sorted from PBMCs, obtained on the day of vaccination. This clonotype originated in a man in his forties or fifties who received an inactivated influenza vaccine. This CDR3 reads CASSLSPSGAYNEQFF. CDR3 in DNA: TGTGCCAGCAGCCTCTCCCCTAGCGGGGCCTACAATGAGCAGTTCTTC.